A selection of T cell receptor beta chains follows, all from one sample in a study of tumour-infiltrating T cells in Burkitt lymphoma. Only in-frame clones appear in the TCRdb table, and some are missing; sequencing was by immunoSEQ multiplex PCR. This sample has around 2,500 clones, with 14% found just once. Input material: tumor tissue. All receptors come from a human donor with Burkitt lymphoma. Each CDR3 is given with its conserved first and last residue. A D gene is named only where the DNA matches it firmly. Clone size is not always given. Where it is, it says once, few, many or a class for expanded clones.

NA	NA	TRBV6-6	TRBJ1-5	TGTGCCAGCAGTACTGGGGGGTATCAGCCCCAGCATTTT	CASSTGGYQPQHF
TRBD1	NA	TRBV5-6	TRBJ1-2	TGTGCCAGCAGCATCGGGACAGGGGTAGATGGCTACACCTTC	CASSIGTGVDGYTF
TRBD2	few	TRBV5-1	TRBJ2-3	TGCGCCAGCAGCCCTGGTCTAGCGGGGGGGAAGGATACGCAGTATTTT	CASSPGLAGGKDTQYF
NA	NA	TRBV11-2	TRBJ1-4	TGTGCCAGCAGCAAGGGGATTGGGGGGGGCGTGTCTGAAAAACTGTTTTTT	CASSKGIGGGVSEKLFF
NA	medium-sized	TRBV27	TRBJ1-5	TGTGCCAGCAGCCTCCTGGGAGGGACGAATCAGCCCCAGCATTTT	CASSLLGGTNQPQHF
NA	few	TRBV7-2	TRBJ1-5	TGTGCCAGCAGCTTTGGCCGCAATCAGCCCCAGCATTTT	CASSFGRNQPQHF
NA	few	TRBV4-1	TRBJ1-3	TGCGCCAGCAGCCCAGGGACGCAGTCTGGAAACACCATATATTTT	CASSPGTQSGNTIYF
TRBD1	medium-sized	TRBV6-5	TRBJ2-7	TGTGCCAGCAGGCCCAATACAGGGGCAGTCAACGAGCAGTACTTC	CASRPNTGAVNEQYF
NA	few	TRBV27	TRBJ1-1	TGTGCCTCGGGAGGCTTCACTGAAGCTTTCTTT	CASGGFTEAFF
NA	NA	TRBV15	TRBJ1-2	TGTGCCACCAGCAGAGGCCCCTATGGCTACACCTTC	CATSRGPYGYTF
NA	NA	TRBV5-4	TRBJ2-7	TGTGCCAGCAGCACAGGCTACGAGCAGTACTTC	CASSTGYEQYF
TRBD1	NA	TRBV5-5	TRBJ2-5	TGTGCCAGCAGCTCGGAAGGGGGCGCGGAGACCCAATACTTC	CASSSEGGAETQYF
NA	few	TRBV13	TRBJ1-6	TGTGCCAGCAGCTTAAGCGGTCCCGGGGATTCACCCCTCCACTTT	CASSLSGPGDSPLHF
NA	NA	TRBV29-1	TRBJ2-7	TGCAGCGTTGGTGGGAGGCAGGGGGATCCCTACGAGCAGTACTTC	CSVGGRQGDPYEQYF
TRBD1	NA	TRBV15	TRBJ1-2	TGTGCCACCAGCGGGTCCGGGACAGTCTATGGCTACACCTTC	CATSGSGTVYGYTF
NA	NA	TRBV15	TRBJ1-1	TGTGCCACCAGCAGAGGGAGGGACGGCATGAACACTGAAGCTTTCTTT	CATSRGRDGMNTEAFF
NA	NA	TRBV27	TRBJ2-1	TGTGCCAGCAGAACCTTCTCCAATGAGCAGTTCTTC	CASRTFSNEQFF
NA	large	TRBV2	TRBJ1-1	TGTGCCAGCAGTGATAGGGTCGGCACTGAAGCTTTCTTT	CASSDRVGTEAFF
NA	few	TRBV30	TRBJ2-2	TGTGCCTGGAGTGGGAAAATAGGACAGAGAACCGGGGAGCTGTTTTTT	CAWSGKIGQRTGELFF
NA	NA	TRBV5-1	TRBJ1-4	TGCGCCAGCAGCTTGGCTGAACGAAAACTGTTTTTT	CASSLAERKLFF
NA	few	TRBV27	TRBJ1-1	TGTGTCTCGGGAGGCTTCACTGAAGCTTTCTTT	CVSGGFTEAFF
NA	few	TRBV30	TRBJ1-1	TGTGCCTGGAGGAGGGTAGGAAACACTGAAGCTTTCTTT	CAWRRVGNTEAFF